This T cell receptor beta chain is from a study of a mutant IDH1 vaccine in newly diagnosed glioma. Study-wide background: Each patient was administered eight vaccinations, scheduled in weeks 1, 3, 5, 7, 11, 15, 19 and 23. Treatment recipients were about 60% male and around 40% female, and their mean age was roughly 40 years. Most patients had radiochemotherapy with temozolomide before enrollment; others had one alone.

The CDR3 extends over 14 amino acids. V shed 5 bases and J 5 bases; nucleotides not matched to a gene: 8. Looked up from germline, CDR1 is LNHDA and CDR2 is SQIVND (reference sequence). Here immunoSEQ multiplex PCR was the method, and the copy in TCRdb shows in-frame clones only, minus some. This sample has roughly 76,000 clones; 85% occur once, and the top ten carry roughly 2.2%. A note on this clone: The antigen remains undetermined.

The sample's time point: week 23, last vaccination. Every vaccination contained 300 ug of the mutant IDH1 20-mer peptide and was paired with topical imiquimod. The source is a man aged 30 to 39 with glioma. Some clones in this sample may be carry-over from other donors' samples. This chain links TRBV19 with TRBJ1-1, with TRBD1 matching over 7 bases. Sequenced here: PBMCs, sampled from a glioma patient whose treatment included an IDH1 peptide vaccine. The CDR3: CASSPRSGGTEAFF. CDR3 in DNA: TGTGCCAGTAGTCCCAGATCAGGGGGAACTGAAGCTTTCTTT.